This TCR beta chain was obtained from a study of T-cell memory formation after mild COVID-19. General study results and limits: Cross-reactive memory seemingly joined, as some responding clones were found in pre-infection memory.

TCRdb ran MiXCR on the 5' RACE reads and lists one entry per CDR3 protein. The data hold about 210,000 distinct CDR3 sequences, with over 9.5% observed a single time. Comment on this clonotype: Its antigen remains unidentified.

The CDR3 spans 12 residues. Trimming stripped 10 bases from V and 7 bases from J, with 16 bases between. CDR1 and CDR2 from the germline V gene are SEHNR and FQNEAQ (reference sequence). The sample was PBMCs or a T cell subset sorted from them (not recorded which). The chain couples TRBV7-9 to TRBJ1-2; D unresolved. This TCR came from a man aged 18 to 35 who had mild COVID-19 (a few samples of this study predate the infection). Cell type and time point are not known. CDR3: CATHGDWGGYTF. The DNA of the CDR3 is TGTGCCACCCATGGGGATTGGGGTGGCTACACCTTC.